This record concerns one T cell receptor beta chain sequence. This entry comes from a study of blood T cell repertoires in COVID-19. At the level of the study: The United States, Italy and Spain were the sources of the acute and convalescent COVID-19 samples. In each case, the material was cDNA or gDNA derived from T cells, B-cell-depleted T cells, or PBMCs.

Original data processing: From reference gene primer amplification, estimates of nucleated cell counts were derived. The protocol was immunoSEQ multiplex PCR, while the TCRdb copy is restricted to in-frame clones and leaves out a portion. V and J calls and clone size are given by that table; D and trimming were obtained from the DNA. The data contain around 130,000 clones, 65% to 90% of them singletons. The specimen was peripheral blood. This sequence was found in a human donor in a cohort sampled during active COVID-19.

The CDR3: CASSTGQIGNTIYF. The CDR3 DNA sequence: TGTGCCAGTAGTACTGGACAGATTGGAAACACCATATATTTT. This rearrangement joins TRBV19 to TRBJ1-3; D is possibly TRBD1 (6 bases). Germline V gene lookup returns CDR1 LNHDA and CDR2 SQIVND (reference sequence). V lost 4 bases, J lost 3 bases, and 10 bases lay in between. The CDR3 extends over 14 amino acids.